Presented here are 16 T cell receptor beta chains from one specimen sequenced in a study of cytomegalovirus exposure and HLA in healthy donors. The PCR had 60 Vbeta and 13 Jbeta primers. Sequenced by immunoSEQ multiplex PCR; TCRdb stores in-frame clones only, minus some. The sample holds under 150,000 clones, around 72% seen once. The sequenced sample consisted of PBMCs. The receptor source for this set is a woman in her thirties or forties in good health and CMV-seronegative.

V usage is TRBV6-1 and J usage is TRBJ1-2, with D uncertain. V was trimmed by 6 bases and J by 7 bases, leaving 15 bases between them. Germline V lookup: CDR1 MNHNS, CDR2 SASEGT. The CDR3 is 13 residues long. The CDR3 region is CASRAVFSGGYTF. In DNA, the CDR3 is TGTGCCAGCAGGGCTGTTTTCTCTGGTGGCTACACCTTC.

The chain recombines TRBV7-2 with TRBJ2-3; 9 positions match TRBD2. J was trimmed by 4 bases and V by 1 base; bases with no gene match: 9. CDR3 size: 17 residues. Looked up from germline, CDR1 is SGHTA and CDR2 is FQGNSA. The chain's CDR3 is CASSLEWASGVSDTQYF. CDR3 bases: TGTGCCAGCAGCTTAGAGTGGGCTAGCGGGGTTTCAGATACGCAGTATTTT.

In this sample, this clone turned up a few times. The chain recombines TRBV27 with TRBJ2-7; a possible D gene is TRBD2 (7 bases). With 6 bases removed from V and 2 bases from J, the gap between germline ends came to 17 bases. The length of the CDR3 is 15 residues. The germline V gene encodes CDR1 MNHEY and CDR2 SMNVEV (reference sequence). CDR3 region: CASSRRGGSTYEQYF. CDR3 coding DNA: TGTGCCAGCAGCCGTAGGGGGGGGAGTACCTACGAGCAGTACTTC.

CDR3 amino acids: CASSLQGAYNEQFF. CDR3 nucleotides: TGCGCCAGCAGCTTACAGGGGGCCTACAATGAGCAGTTCTTC. This rearrangement joins TRBV5-1 to TRBJ2-1; 8 bases are shared with TRBD1. The CDR3 contains 14 residues. J gave up 2 bases and V 2 bases, and 0 bases lay outside the gene matches. Germline CDR1 SGHRS, CDR2 YFSETQ.

The chain couples TRBV7-2 to TRBJ2-1, with 7 bases fitting TRBD2. Germline V gene sequence: CDR1 SGHTA, CDR2 FQGNSA. This CDR3 comprises 14 residues. V dropped 5 bases and J dropped 9; count of bases not matched to a gene: 10. The CDR3 sequence is CASSPRAGEIEQFF. The CDR3 bases are TGTGCCAGCAGCCCCCGGGCGGGGGAAATTGAGCAGTTCTTC.

This clone came up a few times. This chain uses TRBV4-3 with TRBJ2-1, with TRBD1 identical over 11 bases. This CDR3 has 16 amino acids. V shed 0 bases, J shed 7 bases, and the junction held 5 bases outside the gene matches. Germline V gives CDR1 LGHNA, CDR2 YSLEER. CDR3 bases: TGCGCCAGCAGCCAAGAGCGGACAGGGGGCCTGAATGAGCAGTTCTTC. This gives the protein CASSQERTGGLNEQFF.

The chain has TRBV19 and TRBJ2-7; tentative D call: TRBD1 (7 bases). Germline V gene data show CDR1 as LNHDA and CDR2 as SQIVND (reference sequence). The CDR3 is made up of 16 amino acids. Trimming stripped 2 bases from V and 3 bases from J, with 17 bases between. The chain's CDR3 is CASSILGNRGGYEQYF. The CDR3 bases are TGTGCCAGTAGTATACTGGGGAACAGGGGAGGCTACGAGCAGTACTTC.

The chain joins TRBV28 to TRBJ1-6, with D perhaps matching TRBD1 (5 bases). CDR1 and CDR2 (germline): MDHEN, SYDVKM. Trimming took 7 bases from V and 1 from J, leaving 14 bases between them. This CDR3 comprises 16 residues. Written as DNA, the CDR3 is TGTGCCAGCACTGAAGGTCAGGGTTCCTATAATTCACCCCTCCACTTT. It is translated as CASTEGQGSYNSPLHF.

Written as DNA, the CDR3 is TGCGCCAGCAGCCAACCCGGACAGCAAGAGACCCAGTACTTC. This codes for CASSQPGQQETQYF. This chain joins TRBV5-1 and TRBJ2-5, with a weak D call TRBD1 (6 bases). V shed 4 bases and J shed 2 bases, with 12 bases lying between them. Germline V gene sequence: CDR1 SGHRS, CDR2 YFSETQ. The CDR3 covers 14 residues.

This chain joins TRBV19 and TRBJ1-5; 10 nucleotides match TRBD1. Germline CDR1 LNHDA, CDR2 SQIVND (reference sequence). V dropped 6 bases and J dropped 2; count of bases not matched to a gene: 4. The CDR3 length is 15 residues. The CDR3 nucleotides are TGTGCCAGTAGCGGGACAGGGGTTGGCAATCAGCCCCAGCATTTT. This codes for CASSGTGVGNQPQHF.

V gene TRBV20-1 combines with J gene TRBJ2-1; D not resolved. V was clipped by 5 bases and J by 2 bases, with 4 bases between them. CDR1 DFQATT and CDR2 SNEGSKA come from the germline V gene (reference sequence). The CDR3 has 11 residues. The CDR3 loop reads CSAQTYNEQFF. In nucleotides, the CDR3 is TGCAGTGCTCAGACCTACAATGAGCAGTTCTTC.

V usage is TRBV5-1 and J usage is TRBJ2-1, with TRBD2 as a possible D gene (5 bases). The CDR3 extends over 12 amino acids. Per the germline V gene, CDR1 is SGHRS and CDR2 is YFSETQ. The ends were cut back, 3 bases at V and 12 bases at J, with 13 bases in the middle. Here the CDR3 reads CASSSGTSRQFF. The CDR3 DNA is TGCGCCAGCAGCTCAGGTACTAGTAGGCAGTTCTTC.

This clone appeared a few times. The rearrangement uses TRBV19 and TRBJ1-1; D gene unclear. The CDR3 length is 13 residues. Germline CDR1 LNHDA, CDR2 SQIVND (reference sequence). Trimming removed 3 bases from V and 5 bases from J, with 10 bases in between. In DNA form, the CDR3 reads TGTGCCAGTAGTATTGCTTCGGGGACTGAAGCTTTCTTT. Amino acids: CASSIASGTEAFF.

This chain links TRBV6-1 with TRBJ1-1, with D hard to call. Per the germline V gene, CDR1 is MNHNS and CDR2 is SASEGT. This CDR3 contains 12 residues. Trimming took off 9 bases at V and 5 bases at J, with 13 bases between the two ends. The CDR3 DNA sequence: TGTGCCAGTTTAGTTCGTCTTACTGAAGCTTTCTTT. This sequence encodes CASLVRLTEAFF.

This rearrangement joins TRBV18 to TRBJ2-2, with unresolved D. V was trimmed by 6 bases and J by 5 bases, leaving 19 bases between them. Looked up from germline, CDR1 is KGHSH and CDR2 is LQKENI. The length of the CDR3 is 16 residues. The CDR3 spells CASSPIERPRTGELFF. The CDR3 DNA reads as TGTGCCAGCTCGCCTATAGAGAGGCCCCGAACCGGGGAGCTGTTTTTT.

The rearrangement joins TRBV7-2 to TRBJ1-3; 9 bases map to TRBD1. CDR3 length: 16 amino acids. V was pared by 1 base and J by 4 bases, with 5 bases of the junction left unmatched. CDR1 is SGHTA and CDR2 is FQGNSA in the germline V gene. The chain's CDR3 is CASSLGTGTGGNTIYF. The CDR3 DNA is TGTGCCAGCAGCTTAGGGACCGGGACAGGGGGAAACACCATATATTTT. Full variable domain (outside the CDR3, taken from reference TRBV7-2 and TRBJ1-3): GAGVSQSPSNKVTEKGKDVELRCDPISGHTALYWYRQSLGQGLEFLIYFQGNSAPDKSGLPSDRFSAERTGGSVSTLTIQRTQQEDSAVYLCASSLGTGTGGNTIYFGEGSWLTVV.